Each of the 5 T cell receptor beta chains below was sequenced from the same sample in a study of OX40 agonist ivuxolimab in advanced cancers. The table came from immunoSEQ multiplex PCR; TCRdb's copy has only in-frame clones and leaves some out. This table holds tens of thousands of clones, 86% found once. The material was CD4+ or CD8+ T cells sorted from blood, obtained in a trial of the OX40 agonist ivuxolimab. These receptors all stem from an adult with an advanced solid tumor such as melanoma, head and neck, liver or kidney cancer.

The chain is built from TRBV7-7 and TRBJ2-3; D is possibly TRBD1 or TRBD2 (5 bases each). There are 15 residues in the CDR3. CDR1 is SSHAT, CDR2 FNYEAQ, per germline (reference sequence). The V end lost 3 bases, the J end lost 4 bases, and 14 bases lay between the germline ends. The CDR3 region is CASSFRAGSPDTQYF. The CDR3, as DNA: TGTGCCAGCAGCTTCCGGGCAGGGAGCCCAGATACGCAGTATTTT.

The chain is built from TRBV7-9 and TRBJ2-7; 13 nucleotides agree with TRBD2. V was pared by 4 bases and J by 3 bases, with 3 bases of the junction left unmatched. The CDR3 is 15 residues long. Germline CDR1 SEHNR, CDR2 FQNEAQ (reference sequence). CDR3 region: CASSSTSGGHYEQYF. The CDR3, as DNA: TGTGCCAGCAGCTCGACTAGCGGGGGGCACTACGAGCAGTACTTC.

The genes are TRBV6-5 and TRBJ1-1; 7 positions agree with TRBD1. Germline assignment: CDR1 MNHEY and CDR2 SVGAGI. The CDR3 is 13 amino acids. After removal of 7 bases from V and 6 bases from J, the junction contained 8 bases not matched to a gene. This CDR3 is CASTRGGSPEAFF. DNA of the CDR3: TGTGCCAGCACCAGGGGGGGGTCCCCTGAAGCTTTCTTT.

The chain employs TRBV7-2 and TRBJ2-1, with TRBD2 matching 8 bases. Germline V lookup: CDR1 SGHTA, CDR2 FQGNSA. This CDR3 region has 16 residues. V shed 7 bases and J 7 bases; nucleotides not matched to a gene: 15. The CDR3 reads CASTLGRGGLGNEQFF. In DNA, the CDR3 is TGTGCCAGCACCCTGGGACGCGGGGGGCTCGGGAATGAGCAGTTCTTC.

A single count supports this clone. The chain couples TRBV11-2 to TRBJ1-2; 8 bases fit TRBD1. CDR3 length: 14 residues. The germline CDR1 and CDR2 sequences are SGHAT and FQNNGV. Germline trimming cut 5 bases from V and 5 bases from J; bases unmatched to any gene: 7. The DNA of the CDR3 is TGTGCCAGCAGCCAAGGACAGGGACCTTATGGCTACACCTTC. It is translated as CASSQGQGPYGYTF.